What follows are 11 T cell receptor beta chains derived from one specimen sequenced in a study of regulatory T cells in long-lasting Graves disease. The TCR beta library used iRepertoire HTBI primers with Arm-PCR amplification of CDR3. MiXCR was run by TCRdb on the multiplex PCR reads, yielding one entry per CDR3 protein. The data show 350,000 to 450,000 distinct CDR3 sequences, 20% to 25% seen once. The time point denotes: persistent/refractory GD, antithyroid drugs over 5 years with positive TRAb. PBMCs were the source of the RNA used for TCR sequencing. Here the sequenced sample was peripheral blood mononuclear cells (PBMCs), taken when the disease was refractory, from a patient treated with antithyroid drugs. These receptors all come from a female donor with Graves disease.

This clonotype was picked up a small number of times. This sequence joins TRBV10-3 and TRBJ2-5; no clear D gene. This CDR3 comprises 12 residues. The germline gives CDR1 ENHRY, CDR2 SYGVKD. V was cut by 5 bases and J by 5 bases, with 9 bases left in between. CDR3 protein: CAISWSLETQYF. The CDR3 coding sequence is TGTGCCATCAGTTGGAGTTTGGAGACCCAGTACTTC.

This clonotype was seen ten or more times. The J gene is TRBJ1-2, the V gene TRBV28; a weak D match, TRBD1 (5 bases). CDR3 length: 15 amino acids. CDR1 and CDR2 (germline): MDHEN, SYDVKM. V shed 3 bases and J shed 4 bases, with 15 bases lying between them. The CDR3 sequence: CASSFSGLEGYGYTF. The DNA for the CDR3 is TGTGCCAGCAGTTTCTCAGGGTTAGAGGGCTATGGCTACACCTTC.

This clonotype was seen many times. The genes are TRBV10-3 and TRBJ2-5, with 7 bases aligning to TRBD1. Germline lookup yields CDR1 ENHRY and CDR2 SYGVKD. V lost 6 bases to trimming and J lost 5 bases; unmatched junction nucleotides: 9. The CDR3 is 14 amino acids. CDR3 sequence reads: CAIRGDREGETQYF. CDR3 in DNA: TGTGCCATCAGAGGAGACAGGGAAGGGGAGACCCAGTACTTC.

V usage is TRBV5-5 and J usage is TRBJ2-3, with 7 bases that match TRBD2. The length of the CDR3 is 14 residues. In germline, CDR1 is SGHKS, CDR2 YYEKEE (reference sequence). The junction had 8 bases not matched to a gene; V was cut back by 4 bases and J by 6 bases. In nucleotides, the CDR3 is TGTGCCAGCAGCGATGGACTAGGGACGGATACGCAGTATTTT. Protein sequence: CASSDGLGTDTQYF.

This clonotype has a count of ten or more. In nucleotides, the CDR3 is TGTGCCAGCAGCTTAGTCTTCCGGGGGCGGGAGACCCAGTACTTC. The encoded protein is CASSLVFRGRETQYF. The chain uses TRBV7-2 and TRBJ2-5, with D perhaps matching TRBD1 or TRBD2 (6 bases each). Trimming removed 1 base at V and 5 bases at J, with 14 bases between. This CDR3 is 15 amino acids long. Germline V gene lookup returns CDR1 SGHTA and CDR2 FQGNSA.

This clonotype was picked up a small number of times. This sequence joins TRBV29-1 and TRBJ2-2; no definite D call. Trimming took off 5 bases at V and 0 bases at J, with 7 bases between the two ends. Germline lookup yields CDR1 SQVTM and CDR2 ANQGSEA. This CDR3 contains 13 residues. The CDR3 DNA follows: TGCAGCGTTAGGGCAGCGAACACCGGGGAGCTGTTTTTT. Its protein product is CSVRAANTGELFF.

This clonotype was seen just once. This rearrangement joins TRBV19 to TRBJ1-2; 10 positions match TRBD1. The germline V gene encodes CDR1 LNHDA and CDR2 SQIVND (reference sequence). V shed 4 bases, J shed 4 bases, and the junction held 3 bases outside the gene matches. This CDR3 region has 14 residues. As DNA, the CDR3 is TGTGCCAGTAGTACTCGGACAGGGGGCTATGGCTACACCTTC. Translation: CASSTRTGGYGYTF.

This chain connects TRBV4-2 to TRBJ1-4, with D maybe TRBD1 (5 bases). V lost 2 bases to trimming and J lost 1 base, with 14 bases between them. The CDR3 totals 17 residues. The germline gives CDR1 LGHNA, CDR2 YNFKEQ. The CDR3: CASSQTTVLGTNEKLFF. The DNA of the CDR3 is TGTGCCAGCAGCCAAACGACAGTTCTGGGAACTAATGAAAAACTGTTTTTT.

The chain carries TRBV18 and TRBJ2-3; 8 positions match TRBD2. J gave up 6 bases and V 5 bases, and 7 bases lay outside the gene matches. CDR1 KGHSH and CDR2 LQKENI come from the germline V gene. This CDR3 has 14 amino acids. CDR3 DNA: TGTGCCAGCTCAAACAGCGGGGGTACTGATACGCAGTATTTT. Translating gives CASSNSGGTDTQYF.

This clonotype was seen ten or more times. The chain recombines TRBV7-9 with TRBJ2-7; D might be TRBD2 (6 bases). Germline V CDR1 and CDR2: SEHNR, FQNEAQ (reference sequence). The CDR3 runs 15 residues. Between the trimmed V and J ends, which lost 3 bases and 3 bases, there was a span of 15 bases. CDR3 DNA sequence: TGTGCCAGCAGCTTTTGGGGACTTGGGGGCTACGAGCAGTACTTC. It translates to CASSFWGLGGYEQYF.

This clonotype was detected a few times. This chain uses TRBV6-2 or TRBV6-3 with TRBJ1-1, with D maybe TRBD1 (5 bases). Trimming shortened V by 0 bases and J by 7 bases, and 9 bases separated the two germline ends. Germline V gene data show CDR1 as MNHEY and CDR2 as SVGEGT. CDR3 length: 13 residues. CDR3 nucleotide sequence: TGTGCCAGCAGTTACTCACGGGGCTTTGAAGCTTTCTTT. Translation gives CASSYSRGFEAFF.